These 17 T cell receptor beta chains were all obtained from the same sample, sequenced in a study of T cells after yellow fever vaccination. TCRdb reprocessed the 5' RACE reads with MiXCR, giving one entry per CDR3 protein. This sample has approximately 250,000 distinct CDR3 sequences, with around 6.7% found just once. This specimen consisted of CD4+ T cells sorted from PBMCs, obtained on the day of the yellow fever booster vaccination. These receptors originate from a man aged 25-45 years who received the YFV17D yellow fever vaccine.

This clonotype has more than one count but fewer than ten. The CDR3 loop reads CASSLAGGYEQFF. The CDR3 DNA sequence: TGTGCCAGCAGCTTAGCAGGGGGTTATGAGCAGTTCTTC. The chain combines TRBV7-9 with TRBJ2-1, with D possibly matching TRBD1 (6 bases). CDR3 length: 13 residues. The germline gives CDR1 SEHNR, CDR2 FQNEAQ (reference sequence). Trimming cost V 0 bases and J 8 bases, with 8 bases left between them.

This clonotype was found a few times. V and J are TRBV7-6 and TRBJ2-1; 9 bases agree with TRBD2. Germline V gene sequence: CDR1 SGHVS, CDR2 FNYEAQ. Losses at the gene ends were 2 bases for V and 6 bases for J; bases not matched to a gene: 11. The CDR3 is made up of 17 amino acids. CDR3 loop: CASSLSPSGKEGNEQFF. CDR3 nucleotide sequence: TGTGCCAGCAGCTTATCACCTAGCGGGAAGGAGGGCAATGAGCAGTTCTTC.

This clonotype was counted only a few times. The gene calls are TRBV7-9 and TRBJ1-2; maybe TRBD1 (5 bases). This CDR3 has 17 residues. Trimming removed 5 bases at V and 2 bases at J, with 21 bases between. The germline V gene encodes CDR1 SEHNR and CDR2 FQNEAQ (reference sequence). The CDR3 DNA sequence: TGTGCCAGCAGCCCCCAGCGCGCGGGGCTGATAAACTATGGCTACACCTTC. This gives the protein CASSPQRAGLINYGYTF.

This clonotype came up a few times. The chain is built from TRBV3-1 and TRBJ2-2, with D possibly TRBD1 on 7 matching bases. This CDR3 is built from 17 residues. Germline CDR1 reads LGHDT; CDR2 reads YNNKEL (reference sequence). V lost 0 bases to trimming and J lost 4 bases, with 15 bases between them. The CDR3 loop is CASSQDLRQGGTGELFF. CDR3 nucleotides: TGTGCCAGCAGCCAAGATCTGCGACAGGGAGGCACCGGGGAGCTGTTTTTT.

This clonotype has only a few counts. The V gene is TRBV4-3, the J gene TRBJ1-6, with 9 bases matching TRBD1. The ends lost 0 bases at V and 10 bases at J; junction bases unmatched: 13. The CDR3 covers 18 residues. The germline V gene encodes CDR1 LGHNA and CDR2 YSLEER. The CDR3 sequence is CASSQDATTGTGNSPLHF. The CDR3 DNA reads TGCGCCAGCAGCCAAGATGCGACAACCGGGACAGGGAACTCACCCCTCCACTTT.

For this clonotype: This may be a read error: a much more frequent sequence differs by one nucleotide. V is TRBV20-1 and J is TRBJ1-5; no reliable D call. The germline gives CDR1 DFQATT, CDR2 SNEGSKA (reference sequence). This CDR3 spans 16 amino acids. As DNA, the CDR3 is TGCTGTGCTAGAGTAGGAGGACTTTATAGCAATCAGCCCCAGCATTTT. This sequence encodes CCARVGGLYSNQPQHF.

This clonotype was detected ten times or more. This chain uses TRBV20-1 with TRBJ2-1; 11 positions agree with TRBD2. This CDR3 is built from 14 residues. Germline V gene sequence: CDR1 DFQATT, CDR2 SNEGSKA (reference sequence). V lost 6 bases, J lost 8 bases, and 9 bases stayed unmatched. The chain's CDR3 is CSARRTSGSDEQFF. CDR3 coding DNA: TGCAGTGCAAGAAGAACTAGCGGGAGTGATGAGCAGTTCTTC.

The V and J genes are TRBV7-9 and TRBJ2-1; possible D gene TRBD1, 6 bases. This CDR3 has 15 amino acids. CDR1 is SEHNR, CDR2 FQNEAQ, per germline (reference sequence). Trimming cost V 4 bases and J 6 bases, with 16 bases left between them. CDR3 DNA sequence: TGTGCCAGCAGCTCGGTAGGGGGTGCCCCCAATGAGCAGTTCTTC. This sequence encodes CASSSVGGAPNEQFF. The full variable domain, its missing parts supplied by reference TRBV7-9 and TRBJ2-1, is DTGVSQNPRHKITKRGQNVTFRCDPISEHNRLYWYRQTLGQGPEFLTYFQNEAQLEKSRLLSDRFSAERPKGSFSTLEIQRTEQGDSAMYLCASSSVGGAPNEQFFGPGTRLTVL.

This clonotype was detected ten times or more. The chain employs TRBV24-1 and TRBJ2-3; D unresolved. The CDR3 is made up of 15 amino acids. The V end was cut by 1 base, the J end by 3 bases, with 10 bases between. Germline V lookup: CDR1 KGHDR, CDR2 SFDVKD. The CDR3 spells CATSDFGRWTDTQYF. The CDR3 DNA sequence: TGTGCCACCAGTGATTTCGGCAGGTGGACAGATACGCAGTATTTT.

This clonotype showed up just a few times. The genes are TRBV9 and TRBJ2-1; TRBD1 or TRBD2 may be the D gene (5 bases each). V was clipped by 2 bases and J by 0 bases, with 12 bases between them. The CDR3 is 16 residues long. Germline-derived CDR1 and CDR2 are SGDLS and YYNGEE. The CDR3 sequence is CASSVDPGSSYNEQFF. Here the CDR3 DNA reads TGTGCCAGCAGCGTGGACCCAGGGAGCTCCTACAATGAGCAGTTCTTC.

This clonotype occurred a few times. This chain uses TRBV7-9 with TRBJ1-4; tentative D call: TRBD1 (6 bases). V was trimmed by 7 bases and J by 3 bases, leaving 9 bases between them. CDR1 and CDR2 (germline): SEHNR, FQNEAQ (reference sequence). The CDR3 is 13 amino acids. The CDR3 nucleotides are TGTGCCAGCACGAGGGGGTCTAATGAAAAACTGTTTTTT. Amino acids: CASTRGSNEKLFF.

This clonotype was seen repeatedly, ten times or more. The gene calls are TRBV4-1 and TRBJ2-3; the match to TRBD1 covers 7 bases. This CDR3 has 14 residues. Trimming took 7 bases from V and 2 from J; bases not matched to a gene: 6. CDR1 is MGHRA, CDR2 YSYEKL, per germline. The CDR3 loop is CASTQDRITDTQYF. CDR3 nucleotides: TGCGCCAGCACCCAGGACAGGATCACAGATACGCAGTATTTT.

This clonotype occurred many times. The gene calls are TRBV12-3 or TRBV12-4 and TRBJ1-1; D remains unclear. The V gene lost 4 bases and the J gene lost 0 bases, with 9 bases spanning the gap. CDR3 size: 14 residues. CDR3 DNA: TGTGCCAGCAGTTATCAAGTCCTGAACACTGAAGCTTTCTTT. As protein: CASSYQVLNTEAFF.

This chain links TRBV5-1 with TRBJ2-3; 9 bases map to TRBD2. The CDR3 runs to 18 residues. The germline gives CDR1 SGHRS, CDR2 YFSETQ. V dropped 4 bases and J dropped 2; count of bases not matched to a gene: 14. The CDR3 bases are TGCGCCAGCAGCCAGAAAAAGATAGCGGGAGTCCCCACAGATACGCAGTATTTT. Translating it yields CASSQKKIAGVPTDTQYF.

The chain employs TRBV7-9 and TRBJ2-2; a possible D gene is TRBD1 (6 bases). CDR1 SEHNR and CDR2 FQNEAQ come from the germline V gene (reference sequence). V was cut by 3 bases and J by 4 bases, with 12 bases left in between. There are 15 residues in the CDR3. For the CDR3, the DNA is TGTGCCAGCAGCTTCGTTACAGGGCCCACCGGGGAGCTGTTTTTT. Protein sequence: CASSFVTGPTGELFF.

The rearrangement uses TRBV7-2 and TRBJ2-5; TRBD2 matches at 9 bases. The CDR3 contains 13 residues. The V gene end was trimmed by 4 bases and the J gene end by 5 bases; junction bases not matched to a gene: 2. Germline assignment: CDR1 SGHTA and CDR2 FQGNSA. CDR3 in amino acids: CASSSSGMETQYF. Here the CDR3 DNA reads TGTGCCAGCAGCTCTAGCGGGATGGAGACCCAGTACTTC.

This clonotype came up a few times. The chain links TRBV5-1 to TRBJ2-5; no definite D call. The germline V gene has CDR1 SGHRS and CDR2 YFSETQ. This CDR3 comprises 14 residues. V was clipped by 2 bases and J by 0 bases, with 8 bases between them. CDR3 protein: CASSLGPNQETQYF. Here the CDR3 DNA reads TGCGCCAGCAGCTTAGGTCCAAACCAAGAGACCCAGTACTTC.